This T cell receptor (beta chain) came from a study of T cell repertoires in cytomegalovirus infection (dated by TCRdb to about 2019). A note on the overall study: Donor HLA type was relevant to the analysis, because carriage of CMV infection together with the matching HLA type was indicated by public TCR beta signatures.

The reads were generated on an Illumina HiSeq 1500. The public reads were reprocessed in TCRdb via fastp at Q25 and MiXCR, keeping in-frame beta chains. Each entry is one CDR3 protein sequence, shown with its most common DNA and genes. The sample contains about 310,000 distinct CDR3 sequences, about a sixth of them found a single time. The ten largest clones take up 12% of the sample. The research as a whole found: In both this cohort and an independent cohort of some 350 donors, the cumulative frequency of public TCR beta family members distinguished carriers of CMV infection plus the relevant HLA type. The ex vivo response was dominated by HLA-C-restricted CMV-specific TCR beta clonotypes, which also provided the single most frequent clonotype in two of eight donors.

CDR1 and CDR2 are read off the germline V gene as SGHTA and FQGNSA. V is shortened by 4 bases, J by 0 bases, and the region joining them spans 9 bases. The cysteine opens and the phenylalanine closes a CDR3 of 14 amino acids. Of the read, only the CDR3 DNA is kept; its 42 bases are in frame from base 1. At least ten counts were recorded for this clonotype. What antigen it recognizes has not been identified. No quality values exist for individual bases; no much larger clone is one base distant. The specimen was PBMCs. Recombination connected TRBV7-2 to TRBJ2-5; TRBD1 is a possible D gene, resting on 6 matching bases. The sequence came from a human donor in good health (CMV status not recorded). Some clones in this sample may be carry-over from other donors' samples. At the DNA level, the sequence is TGTGCCAGCAGCTGGCGGACAGACCAAGAGACCCAGTACTTC. This translates into CASSWRTDQETQYF.